These T cell receptor beta chains were read from a single sample in a study of shared clonotypes between healthy human individuals. Data came from immunoSEQ multiplex PCR; TCRdb stores just in-frame clones and leaves some out. This table holds some 490,000 clones, roughly 80% found once. The sample was PBMCs. Every receptor here comes from a woman between 35 and 50 years old in good health. Some clones in this sample may be carry-over from other donors' samples. CDR3s include the opening cysteine and the closing phenylalanine or tryptophan. The D gene is left open where the match is weak. Part of the rows lack a size; the others show once, few, many or a class for expanded clones.

d_call	v_call	clone_size	j_call	cdr3_nt	cdr3_aa
-	TRBV6-5	-	TRBJ2-3	TGTGCCAGCAGCCTAAACCGGGACCCCACAGATACGCAGTATTTT	CASSLNRDPTDTQYF
TRBD1	TRBV4-3	-	TRBJ2-7	TGCGCCAGCAGCCAAGATCTGAGACAGGGGTACGAGCAGTACTTC	CASSQDLRQGYEQYF
-	TRBV27	-	TRBJ1-5	TGTGCCAGCAGGCTCGGACCAAACAATCAGCCCCAGCATTTT	CASRLGPNNQPQHF
TRBD1	TRBV5-1	-	TRBJ2-7	TGCGCCAGCAGCTTGGCCCCAGGGACAGGGGTTGCCGAGCAGTACTTC	CASSLAPGTGVAEQYF
TRBD2	TRBV2	-	TRBJ2-2	TGTGCCAGCAGTGAATTACTAGCGGGAGAGGCCGGGGAGCTGTTTTTT	CASSELLAGEAGELFF
-	TRBV6-4	-	TRBJ2-3	TGTGCCAGCAGTGACTCAGGGGGGGCCAGCACAGATACGCAGTATTTT	CASSDSGGASTDTQYF
-	TRBV5-4	-	TRBJ2-3	TGTGCCAGCAGTAGACGGGTGGAGCCCAGCACAGATACGCAGTATTTT	CASSRRVEPSTDTQYF
TRBD2	TRBV30	few	TRBJ2-3	TGTGCCTGGAGTGCCGGGACTAGCGGATTTACTTCCACAGATACGCAGTATTTT	CAWSAGTSGFTSTDTQYF
-	TRBV10-1	-	TRBJ2-3	TGCGCCAGCAGTGAGTCGACCAGGGGAGATACGCAGTATTTT	CASSESTRGDTQYF
-	TRBV28	-	TRBJ1-3	TGTGCCAGCAGTTTGACACTCTCTGGAAACACCATATATTTT	CASSLTLSGNTIYF
-	TRBV18	-	TRBJ2-5	TGTGCCAGCTCACGAGTGCCAGGGGGGATCCAAGAGACCCAGTACTTC	CASSRVPGGIQETQYF
TRBD1	TRBV6-5	-	TRBJ1-1	TGTGCCAGCAGTCAGGACAGGGGCCGGGACACTGAAGCTTTCTTT	CASSQDRGRDTEAFF
TRBD2	TRBV2	-	TRBJ2-5	TGTGCCAGCAGCTCCAATTTGGGGACTAGCGGGAGTCGTAAGTACTTC	CASSSNLGTSGSRKYF
-	TRBV4-3	-	TRBJ2-1	TGCGCCAGCAGCCAAGATCCCCGAGAGTCGTGGAACAATGAGCAGTTCTTC	CASSQDPRESWNNEQFF
-	TRBV4-1	once	TRBJ1-4	TGCGCCAGCAGCCAAGATCCGGACACAAGAAATGAAAAACTGTTTTTT	CASSQDPDTRNEKLFF
-	TRBV10-3	-	TRBJ1-3	TGTGCCACACGGGGGATCTCTGGAAACACCATATATTTT	CATRGISGNTIYF
-	TRBV7-3	-	TRBJ2-5	TGTGCCAGCAGCTTTGGACCCTCCCGGGGGACCCAGTACTTC	CASSFGPSRGTQYF
-	TRBV9	-	TRBJ1-3	TGTGCCAGCAGCACGACCAACTCTGGAAACACCATATATTTT	CASSTTNSGNTIYF
TRBD1	TRBV5-1	-	TRBJ2-7	TGCGCCAGCAGCTGGGGACAGGGGGCCTACGAGCAGTACTTC	CASSWGQGAYEQYF
-	TRBV7-9	-	TRBJ2-2	TGTGCCACCGCCCCTTCGGGCCCGAACACCGGGGAGCTGTTTTTT	CATAPSGPNTGELFF
-	TRBV27	many	TRBJ2-3	TGTGCCAGCAGTTTGGGGTTCTCGGACACAGATACGCAGTATTTT	CASSLGFSDTDTQYF
TRBD1	TRBV5-5	-	TRBJ2-7	TGTGCCAGCAGCTCGGGACAGGGCCAAGACGAGCAGTACTTC	CASSSGQGQDEQYF
-	TRBV2	-	TRBJ2-1	TGTGCCAGCAGTGATTTTAGAGGGTTAGGGCAGTTCTTC	CASSDFRGLGQFF
-	TRBV23-1	few	TRBJ1-5	TGCGCCAGCAGCCACCGGACGCCCCGGGGTAGCAATCAGCCCCAGCATTTT	CASSHRTPRGSNQPQHF
TRBD1	TRBV18	once	TRBJ1-1	TGTGCCAGCTCACCGGGACAGGGGACGGTGGGCACTGAAGCTTTCTTT	CASSPGQGTVGTEAFF
TRBD1	TRBV30	-	TRBJ1-1	TGTGCCTGGGAAGGGAAGAGGACAGGGAAAGCTTTCTTT	CAWEGKRTGKAFF
TRBD2	TRBV6-1	few	TRBJ2-1	TGTGCCAGCAGTGAATTAGCGGGAGGGACTAATGAGCAGTTCTTC	CASSELAGGTNEQFF
-	TRBV28	-	TRBJ2-2	TGTGCCAGCATTTACAGCCGGACCGGGGAGCTGTTTTTT	CASIYSRTGELFF
-	TRBV6-6	-	TRBJ2-7	TGTGCCAGTGGTGGAGTTCGGGAGAGTGAGCAGTACTTC	CASGGVRESEQYF
-	TRBV18	-	TRBJ2-1	TGTGCCAGCTCAGACAGCCGGGACGGATCCAATGAGCAGTTCTTC	CASSDSRDGSNEQFF
-	TRBV18	-	TRBJ2-3	TGTGCCAGCTCACCTCCGGGGAGAGTGAAAGATACGCAGTATTTT	CASSPPGRVKDTQYF
-	TRBV5-1	-	TRBJ2-2	TGCGCCAGCAGCATTCTTTCCGGCCGACAATCCGGGGAGCTGTTTTTT	CASSILSGRQSGELFF
-	TRBV5-4	-	TRBJ2-7	TGTGCCAGCACAGGGATCGACGAGCAGTACTTC	CASTGIDEQYF
-	TRBV11-2	many	TRBJ2-5	TGTGCCAGCAGCGCGGGGCCTCGGGAGACCCAGTACTTC	CASSAGPRETQYF
-	TRBV28	-	TRBJ2-7	TGTGCCAGCAGCCGGACAGTCCCATCCTACGAGCAGTACTTC	CASSRTVPSYEQYF
-	TRBV2	-	TRBJ2-3	TGTGCCAGCAGCAAACAGGTTTCGAGCACAGATACGCAGTATTTT	CASSKQVSSTDTQYF
-	TRBV18	-	TRBJ2-5	TGTGCCAGCTCACCGAGCGGCCAAGAGACCCAGTACTTC	CASSPSGQETQYF
-	TRBV28	-	TRBJ2-3	TGTGCCAGCAGTTTTTCAGCGGGACATAGCACAGATACGCAGTATTTT	CASSFSAGHSTDTQYF
TRBD1	TRBV18	few	TRBJ2-1	TGTGCCAGCTCACAGGGACAGGGGTCCTACAATGAGCAGTTCTTC	CASSQGQGSYNEQFF
-	TRBV5-8	-	TRBJ1-2	TGTGCCAGCAGCTTGGGCCCGGGTTGGAGTGGCTACACCTTC	CASSLGPGWSGYTF
TRBD2	TRBV7-9	few	TRBJ2-2	TGTGCCAGCAGCTCGTGGGACTACGCGAACACCGGGGAGCTGTTTTTT	CASSSWDYANTGELFF
-	TRBV7-3	few	TRBJ1-1	TGTGCCAGCAGCCTCACGGAAGGGGCTGAAGCTTTCTTT	CASSLTEGAEAFF
-	TRBV2	-	TRBJ2-2	TGTGCCAGCACAGTAGGGGGAGCGAACACCGGGGAGCTGTTTTTT	CASTVGGANTGELFF
TRBD2	TRBV27	-	TRBJ2-3	TGTGCCACCCTACGGAGAGGACTAGCGGGAGAAGGCACAGATACGCAGTATTTT	CATLRRGLAGEGTDTQYF
-	TRBV4-1	-	TRBJ2-3	TGCGCCAGCAGCCAAGCGGGGGGCACAGATACGCAGTATTTT	CASSQAGGTDTQYF
-	TRBV5-4	-	TRBJ2-3	TGTGCCAGCAGCCAGGACGCGGGATCCAGCACAGATACGCAGTATTTT	CASSQDAGSSTDTQYF
TRBD1	TRBV18	-	TRBJ1-4	TGTGCCAGCTCATCAGGGGGGACAGTTAATGAAAAACTGTTTTTT	CASSSGGTVNEKLFF
-	TRBV30	-	TRBJ1-2	TGTGCCTGGACCGTGAACCTGGAGGAACCAACTAACTATGGCTACACCTTC	CAWTVNLEEPTNYGYTF